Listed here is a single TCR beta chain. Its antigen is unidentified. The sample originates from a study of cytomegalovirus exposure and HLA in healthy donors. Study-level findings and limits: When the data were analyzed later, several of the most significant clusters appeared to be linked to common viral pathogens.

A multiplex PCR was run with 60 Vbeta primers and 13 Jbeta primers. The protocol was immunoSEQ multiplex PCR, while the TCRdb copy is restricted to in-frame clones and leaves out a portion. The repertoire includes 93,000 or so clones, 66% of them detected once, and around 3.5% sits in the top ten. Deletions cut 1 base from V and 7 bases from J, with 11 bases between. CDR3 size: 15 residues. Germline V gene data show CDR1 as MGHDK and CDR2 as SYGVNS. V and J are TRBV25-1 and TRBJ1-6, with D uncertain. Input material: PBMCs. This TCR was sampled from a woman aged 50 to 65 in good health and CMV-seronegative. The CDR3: CASSELPVANSPLHF. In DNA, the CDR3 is TGTGCCAGCAGTGAATTACCTGTCGCGAATTCACCCCTCCACTTT.